These T cell receptor beta chains were read from a single sample in a study of patients and donors after allogeneic stem cell transplantation. TCRdb independently ran MiXCR on the RT-PCR reads; one entry per CDR3 protein. This table has about 960,000 distinct CDR3 sequences, roughly 18% appearing once. The sequenced material came from blood, either unsorted or a sorted T cell fraction (not recorded which). These receptors came from a human donor who was either an allogeneic HSCT recipient or a stem cell or donor lymphocyte infusion donor (not recorded which). It is not recorded whose cells these are; they may come from a transplant donor. Both conserved end residues are part of each CDR3. Fields, in order: V gene, clone size, D gene, J gene, CDR3 protein, CDR3 DNA. The D gene is left open where the match is weak. Clone size is shown for a subset of rows, as once, few, many or a class of expanded clone.

TRBV24-1	NA	TRBD1	TRBJ1-4	CATSDLPGQGTEKLFF	TGTGCCACCAGTGATTTACCGGGACAGGGGACAGAAAAACTGTTTTTT
TRBV28	few	NA	TRBJ1-4	CASSGRSAGEKLFF	TGTGCCAGCAGCGGACGGTCGGCGGGTGAAAAACTGTTTTTT
TRBV6-2/TRBV6-3	few	NA	TRBJ1-1	CASSYGDGRTEAFF	TGTGCCAGCAGTTACGGGGACGGACGGACTGAAGCTTTCTTT
TRBV6-1	NA	NA	TRBJ1-4	CASSEAGPATNEKLFF	TGTGCCAGCAGTGAAGCGGGACCGGCAACTAATGAAAAACTGTTTTTT
TRBV4-3	few	TRBD1	TRBJ2-3	CASSQGQVTTDTQYF	TGCGCCAGCAGCCAGGGACAGGTGACCACAGATACGCAGTATTTT
TRBV4-2	few	NA	TRBJ1-3	CASSQEVQGLSGNTIYF	TGTGCCAGCAGCCAAGAAGTACAGGGCCTCTCTGGAAACACCATATATTTT
TRBV5-1	many	TRBD1	TRBJ1-1	CASRPGQGMNTEAFF	TGCGCCAGCAGACCGGGACAGGGGATGAACACTGAAGCTTTCTTT
TRBV4-1	few	TRBD1	TRBJ1-1	CASSQDLGDSEAFF	TGCGCCAGCAGCCAAGATCTTGGGGACAGTGAAGCTTTCTTT
TRBV7-8	few	NA	TRBJ1-2	CASSWTTRGANYGYTF	TGTGCCAGCAGCTGGACGACCCGAGGAGCTAACTATGGCTACACCTTC
TRBV20-1	few	NA	TRBJ2-5	CSAKGGKETQYF	TGCAGTGCCAAGGGGGGGAAAGAGACCCAGTACTTC
TRBV4-1	NA	TRBD2	TRBJ2-7	CASSQVLAGAPGYF	TGCGCCAGCAGCCAAGTTCTAGCGGGAGCCCCTGGGTACTTC
TRBV2	NA	NA	TRBJ2-1	CASRDSLIYNEQFF	TGTGCCAGCAGAGACAGTCTTATCTACAATGAGCAGTTCTTC
TRBV29-1	NA	TRBD2	TRBJ2-2	CSVASRGGQTGELFF	TGCAGCGTTGCTTCACGCGGGGGGCAAACCGGGGAGCTGTTTTTT
TRBV12-3/TRBV12-4	NA	NA	TRBJ1-2	CASSWPGPYGYTF	TGTGCCAGCAGTTGGCCAGGGCCCTATGGCTACACCTTC
TRBV11-1	once	TRBD1	TRBJ2-5	CASSSILRQGEETQYF	TGTGCCAGCAGCTCTATCCTCAGACAGGGGGAAGAGACCCAGTACTTC
TRBV18	few	NA	TRBJ2-3	CASSPTFSTDTQYF	TGTGCCAGCTCCCCGACCTTTAGCACAGATACGCAGTATTTT
TRBV7-2	few	NA	TRBJ2-3	CASSFTWDTQYF	TGTGCCAGCAGCTTTACTTGGGATACGCAGTATTTT
TRBV6-1	NA	TRBD2	TRBJ2-7	CASSETSVSYEQYF	TGTGCCAGCAGTGAGACTAGCGTCTCCTACGAGCAGTACTTC
TRBV7-2	NA	TRBD2	TRBJ2-7	CASSLAGTSGNEQYF	TGTGCCAGCAGCTTAGCGGGGACTAGCGGTAACGAGCAGTACTTC
TRBV11-2	NA	NA	TRBJ1-6	CASSLAPRTPLHF	TGTGCCAGCAGCTTAGCCCCAAGAACACCCCTCCACTTT
TRBV27	few	TRBD1	TRBJ1-5	CASSGTGANQPQHF	TGTGCCTCCAGCGGGACAGGGGCCAATCAGCCCCAGCATTTT
TRBV20-1	few	TRBD1	TRBJ1-1	CSASRAGGRRNTEAFF	TGCAGTGCTAGTCGGGCAGGGGGCCGAAGGAACACTGAAGCTTTCTTT
TRBV6-2/TRBV6-3	NA	NA	TRBJ1-2	CASSLRVLGDYGYTF	TGTGCCAGCAGCCTCAGGGTTCTTGGAGACTATGGCTACACCTTC
TRBV11-2	few	NA	TRBJ1-1	CASRRRGDNTEAFF	TGTGCCAGCAGGCGCCGAGGGGATAACACTGAAGCTTTCTTT
TRBV30	NA	NA	TRBJ2-7	CAWRSSGALASQYF	TGTGCCTGGAGATCTTCCGGGGCTCTGGCGTCGCAGTACTTC
TRBV7-9	NA	NA	TRBJ1-2	CASSHEGVYGYTF	TGTGCCAGCAGCCATGAAGGCGTCTATGGCTACACCTTC
TRBV4-2	NA	NA	TRBJ2-2	CASSHFHPGELFF	TGTGCCAGCAGCCATTTCCACCCCGGGGAGCTGTTTTTT
TRBV4-3	NA	TRBD1	TRBJ1-3	CASSPDRVAGNTIYF	TGCGCCAGCAGCCCGGACAGGGTAGCTGGAAACACCATATATTTT
TRBV6-2/TRBV6-3	NA	TRBD1	TRBJ2-1	CASSYSGTGGMYEQFF	TGTGCCAGCAGTTACTCCGGGACAGGGGGCATGTATGAGCAGTTCTTC
TRBV20-1	few	NA	TRBJ2-1	CSAEANEQFF	TGCAGTGCTGAAGCAAATGAGCAGTTCTTC
TRBV7-9	few	TRBD1	TRBJ1-5	CASSPGGQVNQPQHF	TGTGCCAGCAGCCCAGGCGGACAGGTCAATCAGCCCCAGCATTTT